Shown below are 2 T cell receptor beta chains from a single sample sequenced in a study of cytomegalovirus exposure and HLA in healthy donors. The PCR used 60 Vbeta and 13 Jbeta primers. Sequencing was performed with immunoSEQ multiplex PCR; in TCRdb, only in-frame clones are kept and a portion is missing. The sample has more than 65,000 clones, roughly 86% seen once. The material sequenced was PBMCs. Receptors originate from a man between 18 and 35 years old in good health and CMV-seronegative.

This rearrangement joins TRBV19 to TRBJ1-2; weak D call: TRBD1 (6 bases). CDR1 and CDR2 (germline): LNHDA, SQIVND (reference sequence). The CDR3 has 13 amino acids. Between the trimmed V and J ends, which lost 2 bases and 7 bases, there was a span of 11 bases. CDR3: CASSIMTGGGYTF. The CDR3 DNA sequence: TGTGCCAGTAGTATAATGACAGGAGGTGGCTACACCTTC.

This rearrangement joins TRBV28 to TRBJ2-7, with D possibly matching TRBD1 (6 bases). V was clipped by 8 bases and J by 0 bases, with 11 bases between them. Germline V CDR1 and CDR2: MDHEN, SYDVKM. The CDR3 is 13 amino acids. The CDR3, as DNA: TGTGCCAGCGGTAAAGGGGGCTCCTACGAGCAGTACTTC. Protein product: CASGKGGSYEQYF.